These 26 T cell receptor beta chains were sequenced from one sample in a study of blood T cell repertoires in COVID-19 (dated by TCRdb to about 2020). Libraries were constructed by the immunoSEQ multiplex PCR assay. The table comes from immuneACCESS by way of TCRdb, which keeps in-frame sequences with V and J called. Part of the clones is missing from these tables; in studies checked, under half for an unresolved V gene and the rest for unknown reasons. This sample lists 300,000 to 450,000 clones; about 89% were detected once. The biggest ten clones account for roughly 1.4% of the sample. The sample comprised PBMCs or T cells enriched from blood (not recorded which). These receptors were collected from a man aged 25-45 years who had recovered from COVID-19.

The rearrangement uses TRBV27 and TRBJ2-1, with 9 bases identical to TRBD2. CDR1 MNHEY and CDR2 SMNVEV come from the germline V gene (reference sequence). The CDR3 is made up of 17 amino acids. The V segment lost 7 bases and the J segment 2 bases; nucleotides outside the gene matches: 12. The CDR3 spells CASTLGAGGPTYNEQFF. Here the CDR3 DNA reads TGTGCCAGCACCCTGGGGGCGGGGGGGCCAACCTACAATGAGCAGTTCTTC.

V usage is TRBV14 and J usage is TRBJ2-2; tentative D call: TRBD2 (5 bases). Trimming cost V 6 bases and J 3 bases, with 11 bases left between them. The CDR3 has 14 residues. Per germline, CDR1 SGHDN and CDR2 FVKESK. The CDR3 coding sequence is TGTGCCAGCAGTGCCTACGGGGACACCGGGGAGCTGTTTTTT. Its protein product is CASSAYGDTGELFF.

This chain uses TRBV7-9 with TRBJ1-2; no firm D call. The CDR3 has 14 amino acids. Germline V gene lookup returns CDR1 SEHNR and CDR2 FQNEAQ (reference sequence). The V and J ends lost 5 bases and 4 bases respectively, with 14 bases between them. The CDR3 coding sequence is TGTGCCAGCAGCGCTGGACTGGGAGGCTATGGCTACACCTTC. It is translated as CASSAGLGGYGYTF.

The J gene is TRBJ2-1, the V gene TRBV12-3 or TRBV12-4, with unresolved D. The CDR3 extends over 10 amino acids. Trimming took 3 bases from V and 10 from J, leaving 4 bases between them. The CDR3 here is CASSFSEQFF. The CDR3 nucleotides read TGTGCCAGCAGTTTTAGCGAGCAGTTCTTC.

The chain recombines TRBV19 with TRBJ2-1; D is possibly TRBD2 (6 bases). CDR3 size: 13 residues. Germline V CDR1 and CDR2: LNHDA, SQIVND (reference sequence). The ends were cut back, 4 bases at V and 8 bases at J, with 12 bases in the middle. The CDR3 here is CASSSGTYYEQFF. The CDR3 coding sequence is TGTGCCAGTAGTAGTGGGACTTATTATGAGCAGTTCTTC.

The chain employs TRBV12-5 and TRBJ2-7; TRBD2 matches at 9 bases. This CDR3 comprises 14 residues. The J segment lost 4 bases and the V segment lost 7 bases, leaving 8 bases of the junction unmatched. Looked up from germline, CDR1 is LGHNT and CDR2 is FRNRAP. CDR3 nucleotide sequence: TGTGCTAGTGCCCCCGGGACTAGCATATACGAGCAGTACTTC. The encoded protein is CASAPGTSIYEQYF.

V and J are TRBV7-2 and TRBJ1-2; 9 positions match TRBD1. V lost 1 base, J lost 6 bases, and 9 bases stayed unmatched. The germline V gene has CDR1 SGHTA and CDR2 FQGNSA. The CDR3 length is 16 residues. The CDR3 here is CASSLGGSGTGNGYTF. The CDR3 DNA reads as TGTGCCAGCAGCTTAGGGGGGTCCGGGACAGGGAATGGCTACACCTTC.

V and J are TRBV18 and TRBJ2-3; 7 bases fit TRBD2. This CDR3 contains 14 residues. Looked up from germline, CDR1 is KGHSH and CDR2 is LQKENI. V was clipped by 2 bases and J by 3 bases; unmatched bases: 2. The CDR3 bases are TGTGCCAGCTCACCAGAGGGACTAACAGATACGCAGTATTTT. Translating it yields CASSPEGLTDTQYF.

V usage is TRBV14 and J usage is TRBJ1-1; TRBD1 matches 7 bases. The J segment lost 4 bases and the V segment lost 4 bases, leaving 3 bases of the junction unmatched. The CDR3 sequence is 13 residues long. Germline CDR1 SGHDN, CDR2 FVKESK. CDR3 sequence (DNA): TGTGCCAGCAGCCGACAGGGCTTCACTGAAGCTTTCTTT. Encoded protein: CASSRQGFTEAFF.

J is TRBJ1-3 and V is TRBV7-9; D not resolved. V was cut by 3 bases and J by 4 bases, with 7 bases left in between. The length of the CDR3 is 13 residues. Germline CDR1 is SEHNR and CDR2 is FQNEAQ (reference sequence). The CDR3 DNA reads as TGTGCCAGCAGCTTGGCATTAGGAAACACCATATATTTT. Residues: CASSLALGNTIYF.

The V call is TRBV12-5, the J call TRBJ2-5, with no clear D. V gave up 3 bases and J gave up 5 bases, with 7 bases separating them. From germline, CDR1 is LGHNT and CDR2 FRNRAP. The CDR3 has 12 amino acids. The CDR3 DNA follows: TGTGCTAGTGGTTTTTTAGAGGAGACCCAGTACTTC. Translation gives CASGFLEETQYF.

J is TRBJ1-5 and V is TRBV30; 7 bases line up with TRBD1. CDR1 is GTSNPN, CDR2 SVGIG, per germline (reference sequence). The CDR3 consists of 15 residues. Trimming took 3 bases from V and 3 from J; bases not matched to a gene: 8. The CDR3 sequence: CAWSKGQSLNQPQHF. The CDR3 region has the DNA TGTGCCTGGAGCAAGGGACAGAGCCTCAATCAGCCCCAGCATTTT.

The CDR3 bases are TGTGCCAGCAGGTATATTGATAATTCACCCCTCCACTTT. Amino acid sequence: CASRYIDNSPLHF. This chain connects TRBV12-3 or TRBV12-4 to TRBJ1-6; D uncertain. The V and J ends lost 6 bases and 5 bases respectively, with 8 bases between them. There are 13 residues in the CDR3.

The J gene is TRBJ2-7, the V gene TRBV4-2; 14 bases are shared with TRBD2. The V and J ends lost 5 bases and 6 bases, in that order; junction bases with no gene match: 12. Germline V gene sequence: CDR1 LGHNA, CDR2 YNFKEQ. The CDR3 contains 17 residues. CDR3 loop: CASSRGTSGGVSFEQYF. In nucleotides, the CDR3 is TGTGCCAGCAGCAGAGGGACTAGCGGGGGAGTGTCTTTCGAGCAGTACTTC.

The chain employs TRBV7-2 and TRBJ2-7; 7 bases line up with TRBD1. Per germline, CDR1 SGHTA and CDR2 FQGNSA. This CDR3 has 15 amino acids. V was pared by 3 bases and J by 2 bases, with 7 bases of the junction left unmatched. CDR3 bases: TGTGCCAGCAGCTTGAGACAGGGTTCTACCTACGAGCAGTACTTC. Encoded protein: CASSLRQGSTYEQYF.

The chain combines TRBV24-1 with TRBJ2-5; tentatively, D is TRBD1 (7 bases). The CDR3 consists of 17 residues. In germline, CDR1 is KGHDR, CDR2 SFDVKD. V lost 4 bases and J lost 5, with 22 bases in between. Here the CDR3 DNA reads TGTGCCACCAGTGACAAACTCGGAGGGGGCGGCCGGGAGACCCAGTACTTC. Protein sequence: CATSDKLGGGGRETQYF.

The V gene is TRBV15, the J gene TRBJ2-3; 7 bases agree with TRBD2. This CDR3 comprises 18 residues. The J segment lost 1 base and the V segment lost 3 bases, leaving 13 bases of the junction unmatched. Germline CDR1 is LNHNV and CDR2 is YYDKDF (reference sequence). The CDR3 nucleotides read TGTGCCACCAGCAGGTTTCGGGCGGGGGAAAGGGGCACAGATACGCAGTATTTT. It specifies CATSRFRAGERGTDTQYF.

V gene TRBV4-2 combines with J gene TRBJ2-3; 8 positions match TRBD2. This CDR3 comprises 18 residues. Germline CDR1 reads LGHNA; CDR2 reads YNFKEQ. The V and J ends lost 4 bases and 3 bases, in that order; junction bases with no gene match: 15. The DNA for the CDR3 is TGTGCCAGCAGCCGTGGAGGGATAGCGGGGTTAGGGACAGATACGCAGTATTTT. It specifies CASSRGGIAGLGTDTQYF.

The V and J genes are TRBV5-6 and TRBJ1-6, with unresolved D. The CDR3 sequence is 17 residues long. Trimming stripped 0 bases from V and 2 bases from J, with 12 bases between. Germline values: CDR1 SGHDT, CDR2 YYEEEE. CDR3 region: CASSLVGRWTYNSPLHF. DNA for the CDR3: TGTGCCAGCAGCTTGGTAGGGAGATGGACCTATAATTCACCCCTCCACTTT.

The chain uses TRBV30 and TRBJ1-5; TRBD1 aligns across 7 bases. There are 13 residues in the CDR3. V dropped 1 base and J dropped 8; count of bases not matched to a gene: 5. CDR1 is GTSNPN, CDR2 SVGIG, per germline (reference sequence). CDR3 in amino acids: CAWSDIQGKPQHF. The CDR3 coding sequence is TGTGCCTGGAGTGACATACAGGGGAAGCCCCAGCATTTT.

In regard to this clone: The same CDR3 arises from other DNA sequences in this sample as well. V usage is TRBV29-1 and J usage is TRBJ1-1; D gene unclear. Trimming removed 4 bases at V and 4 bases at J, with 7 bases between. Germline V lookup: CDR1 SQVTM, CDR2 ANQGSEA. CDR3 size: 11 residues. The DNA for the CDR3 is TGCAGCGTTGCCCGGAGCACTGAAGCTTTCTTT. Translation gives CSVARSTEAFF.

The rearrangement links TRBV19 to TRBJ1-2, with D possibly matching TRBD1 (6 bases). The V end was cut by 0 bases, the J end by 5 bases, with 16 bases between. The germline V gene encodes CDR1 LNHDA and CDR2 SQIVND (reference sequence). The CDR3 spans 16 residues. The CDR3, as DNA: TGTGCCAGTAGTATAGACACGGGACATAGATCTTATGGCTACACCTTC. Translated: CASSIDTGHRSYGYTF.

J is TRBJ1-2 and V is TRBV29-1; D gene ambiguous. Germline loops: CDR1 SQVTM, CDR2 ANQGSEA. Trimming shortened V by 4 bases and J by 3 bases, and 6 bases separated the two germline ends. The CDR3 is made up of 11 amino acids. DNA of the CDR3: TGCAGCGTTGGGGAGGACTATGGCTACACCTTC. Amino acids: CSVGEDYGYTF.

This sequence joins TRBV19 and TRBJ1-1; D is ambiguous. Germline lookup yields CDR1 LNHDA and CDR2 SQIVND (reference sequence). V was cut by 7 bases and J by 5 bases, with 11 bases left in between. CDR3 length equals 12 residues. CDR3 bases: TGTGCCAGTAAGAATCGCGGGACTGAAGCTTTCTTT. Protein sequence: CASKNRGTEAFF.

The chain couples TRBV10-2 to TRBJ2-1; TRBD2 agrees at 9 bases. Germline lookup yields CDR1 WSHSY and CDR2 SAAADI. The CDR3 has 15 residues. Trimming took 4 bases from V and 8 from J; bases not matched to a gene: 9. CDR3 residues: CASSAPGLAYHEQFF. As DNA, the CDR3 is TGCGCCAGCAGTGCGCCGGGACTAGCTTACCATGAGCAGTTCTTC.

As DNA, the CDR3 is TGTGCCTGGGGGCGGGAGGGAGTGGGAAATGAGCAGTTCTTC. Amino acid sequence: CAWGREGVGNEQFF. The rearrangement links TRBV30 to TRBJ2-1; 9 nucleotides line up with TRBD2. Per germline, CDR1 GTSNPN and CDR2 SVGIG (reference sequence). V was clipped by 5 bases and J by 7 bases; unmatched bases: 9. The CDR3 covers 14 residues.